What follows are 31 T cell receptor beta chains derived from one specimen sequenced in a study of T-cell reconstitution after alpha-beta-depleted transplantation in children. The TCRbeta library was prepared with unique molecular identifiers. TCRdb itself ran the PCR reads through MiXCR, one entry per CDR3 protein. Here the sample spans roughly 50,000 distinct CDR3 sequences, 44% being singletons. Sequencing used PBMCs, mostly from graft donor cells, obtained 360 days after TCRalphabeta/CD19-depleted stem cell transplant. The origin of the receptors is a male patient under 18 who had a stem cell transplant for acute lymphoblastic leukemia, so the T cells may come from the graft donor.

The gene calls are TRBV7-6 and TRBJ1-2; D is uncertain. CDR3 length: 13 amino acids. Trimming took off 6 bases at V and 0 bases at J, with 8 bases between the two ends. The germline V gene has CDR1 SGHVS and CDR2 FNYEAQ. This chain's CDR3 is CASRGPPNYGYTF. DNA for the CDR3: TGTGCCAGCAGAGGTCCCCCTAACTATGGCTACACCTTC.

The genes are TRBV7-2 and TRBJ2-1; no clear D. Trimming removed 1 base from V and 3 bases from J, with 10 bases in between. Germline CDR1 is SGHTA and CDR2 is FQGNSA. The CDR3 is made up of 15 amino acids. The CDR3 reads CASSLDPANYNEQFF. In DNA form, the CDR3 reads TGTGCCAGCAGCTTAGATCCAGCTAACTACAATGAGCAGTTCTTC.

V usage is TRBV4-1 and J usage is TRBJ2-1; 8 bases fit TRBD1. CDR3 size: 16 residues. The V gene end was trimmed by 3 bases and the J gene end by 0 bases; junction bases not matched to a gene: 4. Per the germline V gene, CDR1 is MGHRA and CDR2 is YSYEKL. CDR3 protein: CASSHPGQASYNEQFF. The DNA for the CDR3 is TGCGCCAGCAGCCACCCGGGACAGGCCTCCTACAATGAGCAGTTCTTC.

The chain uses TRBV3-1 and TRBJ1-5; 9 bases are shared with TRBD1. Trimming removed 4 bases from V and 9 bases from J; junction bases left unmatched: 22. The CDR3 runs 19 residues. The germline CDR1 and CDR2 sequences are LGHDT and YNNKEL (reference sequence). The DNA for the CDR3 is TGTGCCAGCAGCCCAAACCCCCGACCCCGGGACAGGGCCCCTGGGCCCCAGCATTTT. This encodes CASSPNPRPRDRAPGPQHF.

In this sample, this clonotype turned up once. The gene calls are TRBV7-9 and TRBJ2-1; 9 bases are shared with TRBD2. The CDR3 runs to 14 residues. The germline V gene encodes CDR1 SEHNR and CDR2 FQNEAQ (reference sequence). The trim removed 8 bases at V and 0 bases at J, leaving 2 bases unmatched. The CDR3 loop reads CASCSGSSYNEQFF. The DNA of the CDR3 is TGTGCCAGCTGTAGCGGGAGCTCCTACAATGAGCAGTTCTTC.

This clonotype was seen more than once but under ten times. The chain employs TRBV25-1 and TRBJ1-4; D is uncertain. Deletions cut 2 bases from V and 8 bases from J, with 12 bases between. Germline CDR1 reads MGHDK; CDR2 reads SYGVNS. The CDR3 totals 14 residues. The CDR3 DNA sequence: TGTGCCAGCAGTGAAGGAGGGTTCGGGGAAAAACTGTTTTTT. It encodes CASSEGGFGEKLFF.

This clonotype was counted a few times. The CDR3 region is CASRSSGHTQYF. CDR3 sequence (DNA): TGTGCCAGCAGGAGCAGTGGGCATACGCAGTATTTT. The rearrangement links TRBV27 to TRBJ2-3; D remains unclear. Germline V gives CDR1 MNHEY, CDR2 SMNVEV (reference sequence). V was trimmed by 6 bases and J by 7 bases, leaving 11 bases between them. This CDR3 has 12 amino acids.

The rearrangement uses TRBV5-1 and TRBJ2-5; TRBD1 might be the D (6 bases). Germline V gene sequence: CDR1 SGHRS, CDR2 YFSETQ. Trimming took 4 bases from V and 4 from J, leaving 14 bases between them. The CDR3 has 14 residues. This chain's CDR3 is CASSHATGLETQYF. In DNA form, the CDR3 reads TGCGCCAGCAGCCATGCGACAGGCCTAGAGACCCAGTACTTC.

This sequence joins TRBV4-1 and TRBJ2-3; no clear D gene. Germline CDR1 is MGHRA and CDR2 is YSYEKL. The length of the CDR3 is 18 residues. The V gene lost 5 bases and the J gene lost 0 bases, with 21 bases spanning the gap. Written as DNA, the CDR3 is TGCGCCAGCAGCTTACCTCGCGCGCCGGATCCTAGCACAGATACGCAGTATTTT. Encoded protein: CASSLPRAPDPSTDTQYF.

This clonotype was detected a few times. This chain links TRBV7-2 with TRBJ2-3, with D tentatively TRBD2 (5 bases). Germline V gene lookup returns CDR1 SGHTA and CDR2 FQGNSA. The ends were cut back, 5 bases at V and 2 bases at J, with 14 bases in the middle. The CDR3 runs 15 residues. The CDR3 loop is CASSRGEGFTDTQYF. Written as DNA, the CDR3 is TGTGCCAGCAGCCGCGGAGAGGGCTTCACAGATACGCAGTATTTT.

This rearrangement joins TRBV20-1 to TRBJ2-7, with D possibly matching TRBD1 (5 bases). Trimming shortened V by 0 bases and J by 5 bases, and 11 bases separated the two germline ends. The CDR3 is 13 amino acids. The V gene's germline CDR1 is DFQATT and CDR2 SNEGSKA (reference sequence). The CDR3 loop reads CSARDLRANEQYF. CDR3 nucleotides: TGCAGTGCTAGAGATCTCAGGGCTAACGAGCAGTACTTC.

This clonotype has only a few counts. This chain links TRBV24-1 with TRBJ1-5; TRBD1 aligns across 10 bases. CDR1 is KGHDR, CDR2 SFDVKD, per germline. The CDR3 length is 14 residues. Trimming took 4 bases from V and 8 from J; bases not matched to a gene: 4. This CDR3 reads CATSDRDRGEPQHF. The CDR3 coding sequence is TGTGCCACCAGTGACCGGGACAGGGGAGAGCCCCAGCATTTT.

The CDR3 region has the DNA TGCGCCAGCAGCCAAGCTCGAGGGGTACCTGGAAACACCATATATTTT. It codes for CASSQARGVPGNTIYF. The chain employs TRBV4-3 and TRBJ1-3, with TRBD1 as a possible D gene (5 bases). Germline assignment: CDR1 LGHNA and CDR2 YSLEER. V lost 1 base and J 2 bases, leaving 12 bases between the germline ends. The length of the CDR3 is 16 residues.

This chain connects TRBV27 to TRBJ2-3; no clear D. V dropped 1 base and J dropped 0 bases, with 5 bases sitting between them. Germline V CDR1 and CDR2: MNHEY, SMNVEV (reference sequence). The CDR3 loop spans 14 amino acids. CDR3 protein: CASSLLSSTDTQYF. As DNA, the CDR3 is TGTGCCAGCAGTTTATTAAGCAGCACAGATACGCAGTATTTT.

This clonotype was observed once. V is TRBV12-3 or TRBV12-4 and J is TRBJ2-7, with 7 bases lining up with TRBD2. CDR3 size: 15 residues. The V segment lost 0 bases and the J segment 0 bases; nucleotides outside the gene matches: 2. CDR3 nucleotide sequence: TGTGCCAGCAGTTTAGCTCTAGCGGTCTCCTACGAGCAGTACTTC. Translating it yields CASSLALAVSYEQYF.

This clonotype came up a few times. J is TRBJ2-1 and V is TRBV24-1, with D possibly being TRBD2 (6 bases). This CDR3 is 12 amino acids long. Trimming pared 7 bases from V and 3 bases from J, leaving 6 bases between. CDR1 is KGHDR, CDR2 SFDVKD, per germline. CDR3 region: CATRDYYNEQFF. As DNA, the CDR3 is TGTGCCACCAGGGACTACTACAATGAGCAGTTCTTC.

V and J are TRBV7-3 and TRBJ2-3, with D tentatively TRBD2 (6 bases). V was shortened by 4 bases and J by 5 bases, with 13 bases between the two germline ends. This CDR3 spans 14 amino acids. Germline CDR1 reads SGHTA; CDR2 reads FQGTGA. CDR3 protein: CASSSRVSGDTQYF. CDR3 coding DNA: TGTGCCAGCAGCTCAAGGGTTAGCGGAGATACGCAGTATTTT.

The chain has TRBV5-1 and TRBJ2-1; the D is unclear. Germline V gene sequence: CDR1 SGHRS, CDR2 YFSETQ. With 1 base removed from V and 3 bases from J, the gap between germline ends came to 2 bases. The CDR3 has 12 amino acids. The DNA for the CDR3 is TGCGCCAGCAGCTTGAACTACAATGAGCAGTTCTTC. Translating gives CASSLNYNEQFF.

This clonotype came up a few times. The V and J genes are TRBV20-1 and TRBJ2-5, with D maybe TRBD1 (6 bases). CDR3 size: 12 residues. Germline V gives CDR1 DFQATT, CDR2 SNEGSKA (reference sequence). Trimming took 6 bases from V and 2 from J, leaving 10 bases between them. The CDR3 is CSALQGQETQYF. For the CDR3, the DNA is TGCAGTGCCCTACAGGGACAAGAGACCCAGTACTTC.

This chain connects TRBV5-1 to TRBJ2-1; 12 bases map to TRBD2. The V gene end was trimmed by 0 bases and the J gene end by 7 bases; junction bases not matched to a gene: 11. CDR1 is SGHRS and CDR2 is YFSETQ in the germline V gene. The CDR3 has 18 amino acids. Here the CDR3 reads CASSLAGTIGTSGNEQFF. In nucleotides, the CDR3 is TGCGCCAGCAGCTTGGCCGGGACGATAGGGACTAGCGGGAATGAGCAGTTCTTC.

This clonotype was counted between two and nine times. The rearrangement joins TRBV3-1 to TRBJ2-7; D tentatively fits TRBD1 or TRBD2 (6 bases each). Germline-derived CDR1 and CDR2 are LGHDT and YNNKEL (reference sequence). The CDR3 runs to 13 residues. The V end was cut by 4 bases, the J end by 4 bases, with 11 bases between. The CDR3 is CASSPQGGYEQYF. The CDR3 DNA reads TGTGCCAGCAGCCCGCAAGGGGGGTACGAGCAGTACTTC.

There are a few counts of this clonotype. V gene TRBV28 combines with J gene TRBJ2-7, with D perhaps matching TRBD1 (6 bases). The CDR3 extends over 14 amino acids. V was trimmed by 5 bases and J by 5 bases, leaving 16 bases between them. Germline CDR1 and CDR2: MDHEN and SYDVKM. The CDR3 loop reads CASSHDDRRHEQYF. The CDR3 DNA reads TGTGCCAGCAGTCATGACGACAGGCGCCACGAGCAGTACTTC.

This clonotype occurred a few times. J is TRBJ2-1 and V is TRBV4-1; D possibly corresponds to TRBD2 (5 bases). The CDR3 has 16 amino acids. The V gene lost 3 bases and the J gene lost 0 bases, with 12 bases spanning the gap. CDR1 and CDR2 (germline): MGHRA, YSYEKL. The CDR3 sequence is CASSQLDLFSYNEQFF. The CDR3 DNA sequence: TGCGCCAGCAGCCAGCTGGACTTATTCTCCTACAATGAGCAGTTCTTC.

V usage is TRBV5-1 and J usage is TRBJ2-6, with unresolved D. Deletions cut 4 bases from V and 2 bases from J, with 7 bases between. The germline gives CDR1 SGHRS, CDR2 YFSETQ. The length of the CDR3 is 14 residues. Here the CDR3 DNA reads TGCGCCAGCAGCACATCCCCTGGGGCCAACGTCCTGACTTTC. Translating it yields CASSTSPGANVLTF.

This clonotype turned up a few times. V and J are TRBV20-1 and TRBJ2-7, with D tentatively TRBD1 or TRBD2 (5 bases each). V gave up 5 bases and J gave up 6 bases, with 17 bases separating them. Germline CDR1 is DFQATT and CDR2 is SNEGSKA (reference sequence). This CDR3 spans 13 amino acids. This chain's CDR3 is CSASGRGVAEQYF. The CDR3 DNA sequence: TGCAGTGCTTCGGGTCGAGGGGTCGCCGAGCAGTACTTC.

In DNA, the CDR3 is TGCAGTGCTAGAAACGGGGGGACAGTTTGGTTTGAAGCTTTCTTT. Its protein is CSARNGGTVWFEAFF. The chain is built from TRBV20-1 and TRBJ1-1; 7 bases match TRBD1. The CDR3 totals 15 residues. In germline, CDR1 is DFQATT, CDR2 SNEGSKA (reference sequence). V dropped 2 bases and J dropped 7; count of bases not matched to a gene: 13.

V and J are TRBV6-5 and TRBJ1-1, with D possibly being TRBD1 (5 bases). Germline V gene sequence: CDR1 MNHEY, CDR2 SVGAGI. V lost 4 bases and J lost 0, with 12 bases in between. The CDR3 loop spans 15 amino acids. CDR3 nucleotides: TGTGCCAGCAGTTCATCCGGGACCGTGAACACTGAAGCTTTCTTT. This encodes CASSSSGTVNTEAFF.

This clonotype was seen a handful of times. This chain links TRBV21-1 with TRBJ2-1; TRBD2 reflects the table's D call only, with no check against the DNA. TRBV21-1 is described as a pseudogene. The CDR3 runs to 16 residues. The CDR3 DNA reads as TGTGCCAGCAGCAAATGGATCCGGGCCTTGGCCAATGAGCAGTTCTTC. It encodes CASSKWIRALANEQFF.

This clonotype has only a few counts. The CDR3 nucleotides read TGTGCCAGCAGCGGGACTAGCGGTTACAATGAGCAGTTCTTC. Translated: CASSGTSGYNEQFF. The gene calls are TRBV7-2 and TRBJ2-1, with 11 bases aligning to TRBD2. The germline V gene encodes CDR1 SGHTA and CDR2 FQGNSA. This CDR3 is 14 amino acids long. With V trimmed by 5 bases and J by 4 bases, 1 base remained unmatched.

The rearrangement uses TRBV10-2 and TRBJ2-7, with D possibly matching TRBD1 (6 bases). The germline V gene has CDR1 WSHSY and CDR2 SAAADI. This CDR3 is built from 14 residues. V lost 6 bases to trimming and J lost 2 bases, with 14 bases between them. CDR3 coding DNA: TGCGCCAGCAGATCGGGACAAATCACCTACGAGCAGTACTTC. It codes for CASRSGQITYEQYF.

J is TRBJ2-5 and V is TRBV6-5, with D tentatively TRBD2 (6 bases). The V end was cut by 2 bases, the J end by 2 bases, with 9 bases between. Germline V gene lookup returns CDR1 MNHEY and CDR2 SVGAGI. This CDR3 comprises 14 residues. In DNA form, the CDR3 reads TGTGCCAGCAGTTACGCAGGGAGGCAAGAGACCCAGTACTTC. It yields the protein CASSYAGRQETQYF.